This T cell receptor beta chain emerged from a study of shared clonotypes between healthy human individuals. With regard to this clone: Its antigen is unidentified.

Profiled with immunoSEQ multiplex PCR; TCRdb holds only in-frame clones, not every one. Seen here are over 950,000 clones, roughly 80% observed once, and the top ten hold approximately 0.95%. CDR3 length: 14 residues. With 0 bases removed from V and 7 bases from J, the gap between germline ends came to 10 bases. From germline, CDR1 is SGHDT and CDR2 YYEEEE. Study findings and constraints: Non-shared clonotypes were found to have lower generation probabilities than the clonotypes that were shared by all four of the sorted-subset donors. For naive CD4 cells, 5% to 6.5% of clonotypes were shared across a handful of donors.

V usage is TRBV5-6 and J usage is TRBJ1-4; TRBD1 is a possible D gene (5 bases). The receptor's source is a man aged 18 to 35 in good health. Some clones in this sample may be carry-over from other donors' samples. The sequenced sample consisted of memory CD4+ T cells from PBMCs. Documented subset: CD45RA-negative fraction. CDR3 loop: CASSLDPGSEKLFF. The CDR3 DNA reads TGTGCCAGCAGCTTGGATCCAGGGAGTGAAAAACTGTTTTTT.